A selection of T cell receptor beta chains follows, all from one sample in a study of control samples from healthy donors and cancer patients. The method was immunoSEQ multiplex PCR; TCRdb's version includes in-frame clones alone and lacks a portion of them. The table includes 90,000 to 110,000 clones, around 88% detected once. The source material was blood. The source of these receptors is a woman between 50 and 59 years old in good health. Both conserved end residues are part of each CDR3. Each record gives: V gene, clone size, J gene, D gene, CDR3 protein, CDR3 DNA. The D gene is left open where the match is weak. The size entry is marked missing in some rows and otherwise reads once, few, many or a size class.

v_call: TRBV9; clone_size: .; j_call: TRBJ2-1; d_call: TRBD2; cdr3_aa: CASSVIAGPYNEQFF; cdr3_nt: TGTGCCAGCAGCGTAATAGCGGGGCCCTACAATGAGCAGTTCTTC
v_call: TRBV6-5; clone_size: .; j_call: TRBJ1-5; d_call: .; cdr3_aa: CASSPEISNQPQHF; cdr3_nt: TGTGCCAGCAGTCCAGAGATTAGCAATCAGCCCCAGCATTTT
v_call: TRBV5-1; clone_size: .; j_call: TRBJ2-1; d_call: .; cdr3_aa: CASSLESLNEQFF; cdr3_nt: TGCGCCAGCAGCTTGGAGTCCCTAAATGAGCAGTTCTTC
v_call: TRBV11-2; clone_size: .; j_call: TRBJ2-2; d_call: .; cdr3_aa: CASSLGGSNTGELFF; cdr3_nt: TGTGCCAGCAGCTTAGGCGGGTCGAACACCGGGGAGCTGTTTTTT
v_call: TRBV7-9; clone_size: .; j_call: TRBJ1-4; d_call: .; cdr3_aa: CASSLGGPRGEKLFF; cdr3_nt: TGTGCCAGCAGCTTAGGGGGTCCTAGGGGCGAAAAACTGTTTTTT
v_call: TRBV4-2; clone_size: .; j_call: TRBJ1-6; d_call: .; cdr3_aa: CASSPRDPNSPLHF; cdr3_nt: TGTGCCAGCAGCCCCCGCGACCCTAATTCACCCCTCCACTTT
v_call: TRBV5-1; clone_size: .; j_call: TRBJ2-3; d_call: TRBD1; cdr3_aa: CASSSGQGPTDTQYF; cdr3_nt: TGCGCCAGCAGCTCCGGACAGGGACCCACAGATACGCAGTATTTT
v_call: TRBV4-1; clone_size: .; j_call: TRBJ1-1; d_call: .; cdr3_aa: CASSQGRGGQNTEAFF; cdr3_nt: TGCGCCAGCAGCCAAGGTCGGGGTGGCCAGAACACTGAAGCTTTCTTT
v_call: TRBV2; clone_size: .; j_call: TRBJ2-1; d_call: .; cdr3_aa: CASSENPPYNEQFF; cdr3_nt: TGTGCCAGCAGTGAAAACCCCCCGTACAATGAGCAGTTCTTC
v_call: TRBV2; clone_size: .; j_call: TRBJ2-2; d_call: TRBD1; cdr3_aa: CASRANRGNTGELFF; cdr3_nt: TGTGCCAGCAGGGCCAACAGGGGGAACACCGGGGAGCTGTTTTTT
v_call: TRBV5-4; clone_size: .; j_call: TRBJ2-1; d_call: .; cdr3_aa: CASSLVGQSGPEQFF; cdr3_nt: TGTGCCAGCAGCTTGGTCGGCCAGTCGGGTCCTGAGCAGTTCTTC
v_call: TRBV6-5; clone_size: .; j_call: TRBJ1-3; d_call: TRBD1; cdr3_aa: CASSYQGAHGNTIYF; cdr3_nt: TGTGCCAGCAGTTACCAGGGGGCCCATGGAAACACCATATATTTT
v_call: TRBV12-3/TRBV12-4; clone_size: .; j_call: TRBJ1-2; d_call: .; cdr3_aa: CASSFRAWGYTF; cdr3_nt: TGTGCCAGCAGTTTTCGGGCGTGGGGCTACACCTTC
v_call: TRBV3-1/TRBV3-2; clone_size: .; j_call: TRBJ1-1; d_call: .; cdr3_aa: CASSPTGREAFF; cdr3_nt: TGTGCCAGCAGCCCCACAGGGAGAGAAGCTTTCTTT
v_call: TRBV27; clone_size: .; j_call: TRBJ1-6; d_call: .; cdr3_aa: CASSKPGGNSPLHF; cdr3_nt: TGTGCCAGCAGTAAACCGGGGGGAAATTCACCCCTCCACTTT
v_call: TRBV12-3/TRBV12-4; clone_size: few; j_call: TRBJ2-5; d_call: .; cdr3_aa: CASSGRGATQYF; cdr3_nt: TGTGCCAGCAGCGGGAGAGGTGCGACCCAGTACTTC
v_call: TRBV18; clone_size: .; j_call: TRBJ2-1; d_call: .; cdr3_aa: CASSPRGGSRDEQFF; cdr3_nt: TGTGCCAGCTCACCACGAGGCGGGTCGCGAGATGAGCAGTTCTTC
v_call: TRBV4-1; clone_size: .; j_call: TRBJ2-2; d_call: .; cdr3_aa: CASSQRRQNTGELFF; cdr3_nt: TGCGCCAGCAGCCAAAGAAGACAGAACACCGGGGAGCTGTTTTTT
v_call: TRBV4-1; clone_size: once; j_call: TRBJ2-2; d_call: TRBD2; cdr3_aa: CASSVSGTSYTGELFF; cdr3_nt: TGCGCCAGCAGTGTCTCCGGGACTAGTTACACCGGGGAGCTGTTTTTT
v_call: TRBV7-2; clone_size: .; j_call: TRBJ2-7; d_call: .; cdr3_aa: CASSPPGYGAYEQYF; cdr3_nt: TGTGCCAGCAGCCCTCCCGGTTACGGGGCTTACGAGCAGTACTTC
v_call: TRBV9; clone_size: .; j_call: TRBJ2-7; d_call: .; cdr3_aa: CASSVSGSGYEQYF; cdr3_nt: TGTGCCAGCAGCGTGTCCGGGTCCGGCTACGAGCAGTACTTC
v_call: TRBV30; clone_size: .; j_call: TRBJ1-4; d_call: .; cdr3_aa: CACRGTSAANEKLFF; cdr3_nt: TGTGCCTGTAGGGGCACCAGCGCCGCTAATGAAAAACTGTTTTTT
v_call: TRBV3-1/TRBV3-2; clone_size: .; j_call: TRBJ2-3; d_call: .; cdr3_aa: CASRKGSSTDTQYF; cdr3_nt: TGTGCCAGCAGAAAGGGAAGTAGCACAGATACGCAGTATTTT
v_call: TRBV5-5; clone_size: .; j_call: TRBJ2-1; d_call: .; cdr3_aa: CASSPGGLIYNEQFF; cdr3_nt: TGTGCCAGCAGCCCTGGGGGACTTATCTACAATGAGCAGTTCTTC
v_call: TRBV7-3; clone_size: .; j_call: TRBJ1-1; d_call: .; cdr3_aa: CASSPASGAEAFF; cdr3_nt: TGTGCCAGCAGCCCAGCCTCGGGGGCGGAAGCTTTCTTT
v_call: TRBV19; clone_size: .; j_call: TRBJ1-1; d_call: TRBD1; cdr3_aa: CASSTLFGTGRNEAFF; cdr3_nt: TGTGCCAGTAGTACCCTCTTCGGGACAGGTCGGAATGAAGCTTTCTTT
v_call: TRBV5-1; clone_size: .; j_call: TRBJ2-5; d_call: TRBD2; cdr3_aa: CASSRTSGPYQETQYF; cdr3_nt: TGCGCCAGCTCCCGGACTAGCGGGCCTTACCAAGAGACCCAGTACTTC
v_call: TRBV2; clone_size: .; j_call: TRBJ1-4; d_call: .; cdr3_aa: CASTIAGAGSEKLFF; cdr3_nt: TGTGCCAGCACCATAGCCGGGGCAGGGTCTGAAAAACTGTTTTTT
v_call: TRBV5-6; clone_size: .; j_call: TRBJ2-5; d_call: .; cdr3_aa: CASSIGKTQYF; cdr3_nt: TGTGCCAGCAGTATTGGGAAGACCCAGTACTTC
v_call: TRBV4-1; clone_size: .; j_call: TRBJ2-1; d_call: .; cdr3_aa: CASSQDRQGGSSYNEQFF; cdr3_nt: TGCGCCAGCAGCCAGGACAGACAGGGAGGTAGCTCCTACAATGAGCAGTTCTTC
v_call: TRBV11-2; clone_size: .; j_call: TRBJ1-3; d_call: TRBD1; cdr3_aa: CASSFDRGRNTIYF; cdr3_nt: TGTGCCAGCAGCTTCGACAGGGGACGAAACACCATATATTTT
v_call: TRBV6-1; clone_size: .; j_call: TRBJ1-1; d_call: .; cdr3_aa: CASREGPSGTEAFF; cdr3_nt: TGTGCCAGCAGGGAAGGCCCATCGGGCACTGAAGCTTTCTTT
v_call: TRBV18; clone_size: .; j_call: TRBJ2-1; d_call: .; cdr3_aa: CASSPQGQGNSYNEQFF; cdr3_nt: TGTGCCAGCTCACCACAGGGCCAGGGGAACTCCTACAATGAGCAGTTCTTC
v_call: TRBV5-4; clone_size: .; j_call: TRBJ1-2; d_call: .; cdr3_aa: CASSPRDRKNYGYTF; cdr3_nt: TGTGCCAGCAGCCCCCGGGACCGAAAAAACTATGGCTACACCTTC
v_call: TRBV10-1; clone_size: once; j_call: TRBJ1-1; d_call: .; cdr3_aa: CASSTRTNPNTEAFF; cdr3_nt: TGCGCCAGCAGTACACGTACAAATCCGAACACTGAAGCTTTCTTT
v_call: TRBV5-1; clone_size: .; j_call: TRBJ2-4; d_call: .; cdr3_aa: CASSLDLAKNIQYF; cdr3_nt: TGCGCCAGCAGCTTGGACCTAGCCAAAAACATTCAGTACTTC